The sequence of this TCR beta chain was determined in a study of blood T cell repertoires in COVID-19. About the study: There were acute and convalescent COVID-19 samples, and they came from the United States, Italy and Spain. Sources were T cells, B-cell-depleted T cells, or PBMCs; the material itself was cDNA or gDNA.

The length of the CDR3 is 14 residues. The V and J ends lost 0 bases and 1 base respectively, with 7 bases between them. Germline CDR1 reads SGHRS; CDR2 reads YFSETQ. Cohort allocation depended upon clinical history that participants reported. Libraries were prepared by immunoSEQ multiplex PCR; TCRdb keeps only in-frame clonotypes and omits some of them. The sample has a few hundred thousand clones; more than 75% are singletons. Sequenced material: PBMCs or T cells enriched from blood (not recorded which). This sequence was found in a woman in her forties or fifties who had recovered from COVID-19. The rearrangement links TRBV5-1 to TRBJ1-1; a weak D match, TRBD1 (5 bases). CDR3 nucleotides: TGCGCCAGCAGCTTGGAGGGGTGGAACACTGAAGCTTTCTTT. Translation: CASSLEGWNTEAFF.